The 22 T cell receptor beta chains below come from one sample, sequenced in a study of OX40 agonist ivuxolimab in advanced cancers. Assay: immunoSEQ multiplex PCR; the TCRdb copy retains only in-frame clones and omits some. The sample carries more than 70,000 clones, around 86% recorded once. The sample in question was CD4+ or CD8+ T cells sorted from blood, obtained in a trial of the OX40 agonist ivuxolimab. The receptors stem from an adult with an advanced solid tumor such as melanoma, head and neck, liver or kidney cancer.

This clone was found a few times. The J gene is TRBJ2-7, the V gene TRBV7-2; D is uncertain. This CDR3 spans 15 amino acids. CDR1 is SGHTA and CDR2 is FQGNSA in the germline V gene. V was pared by 1 base and J by 6 bases, with 16 bases between. In nucleotides, the CDR3 is TGTGCCAGCAGCTTAGGCTTGATGGCCCTCGCCGAGCAGTACTTC. It codes for CASSLGLMALAEQYF.

The chain has TRBV6-6 and TRBJ1-2; no clear D. The CDR3 has 13 residues. CDR1 and CDR2 (germline): MNHNY, SVGAGI (reference sequence). V shed 6 bases and J shed 3 bases, with 11 bases lying between them. CDR3 protein: CASSGFIDYGYTF. CDR3 DNA: TGTGCCAGCAGCGGATTTATTGACTATGGCTACACCTTC.

V gene TRBV4-1 combines with J gene TRBJ1-6; D is undetermined. The CDR3 covers 14 residues. In germline, CDR1 is MGHRA, CDR2 YSYEKL. Trimming left V 1 base short and J 6 bases short, with 7 bases between. The CDR3 coding sequence is TGCGCCAGCAGCCAAGGGTGGGGTAATTCACCCCTCCACTTT. Translated, it gives CASSQGWGNSPLHF.

CDR3 protein: CASSSWTGTYYEQYF. CDR3 DNA sequence: TGTGCCAGCAGTTCCTGGACAGGGACCTACTACGAGCAGTACTTC. The V gene is TRBV27, the J gene TRBJ2-7; 8 bases are shared with TRBD1. This CDR3 has 15 amino acids. In germline, CDR1 is MNHEY, CDR2 SMNVEV (reference sequence). V lost 4 bases to trimming and J lost 3 bases; unmatched junction nucleotides: 8.

This clone was detected only a few times. The gene calls are TRBV2 and TRBJ2-5; D possibly corresponds to TRBD2 (6 bases). This CDR3 has 14 residues. Germline assignment: CDR1 SNHLY and CDR2 FYNNEI. Deletions cut 4 bases from V and 5 bases from J, with 14 bases between. In DNA form, the CDR3 reads TGTGCCAGCAGTGGGGCGGGGAAGCGGGAGACCCAGTACTTC. Amino acids: CASSGAGKRETQYF. Supplemented by reference TRBV2 and TRBJ2-5, the full variable domain reads EPEVTQTPSHQVTQMGQEVILRCVPISNHLYFYWYRQILGQKVEFLVSFYNNEISEKSEIFDDQFSVERPDGSNFTLKIRSTKLEDSAMYFCASSGAGKRETQYFGPGTRLLVL.

The rearrangement links TRBV4-2 to TRBJ2-7, with D possibly TRBD1 on 6 matching bases. The V and J ends lost 1 base and 4 bases respectively, with 17 bases between them. Germline loops: CDR1 LGHNA, CDR2 YNFKEQ. The CDR3 length is 16 residues. CDR3 bases: TGTGCCAGCAGCCAAGCTGGGGCAGGGGTCGCGTACGAGCAGTACTTC. Its translation: CASSQAGAGVAYEQYF.

The genes are TRBV5-4 and TRBJ2-4, with D possibly matching TRBD2 (6 bases). The CDR3 extends over 16 amino acids. The V gene's germline CDR1 is SGHNT and CDR2 YYREEE (reference sequence). V dropped 6 bases and J dropped 0 bases, with 16 bases sitting between them. CDR3 protein: CASTRQEGIAKNIQYF. The CDR3 DNA is TGTGCCAGCACCCGGCAGGAGGGGATAGCCAAAAACATTCAGTACTTC.

The J gene is TRBJ1-6, the V gene TRBV6-5; D is ambiguous. Germline loops: CDR1 MNHEY, CDR2 SVGAGI. The CDR3 extends over 14 amino acids. The germline V and J ends were trimmed by 0 bases and 8 bases, with 8 bases remaining between them. The CDR3 sequence: CASSYSPDYSPLHF. For the CDR3, the DNA is TGTGCCAGCAGTTACTCTCCAGATTATTCACCCCTCCACTTT.

The J gene is TRBJ1-1, the V gene TRBV28, with D unclear. The CDR3 is 14 amino acids. V lost 3 bases, J lost 1 base, and 9 bases lay in between. Germline V lookup: CDR1 MDHEN, CDR2 SYDVKM. The CDR3 sequence is CASSLSDANTEAFF. CDR3 bases: TGTGCCAGCAGTTTGTCGGACGCGAACACTGAAGCTTTCTTT.

CDR3 bases: TGCAGCGTTAGCACAGGGGGCACCTATAATTCACCCCTCCACTTT. Translating it yields CSVSTGGTYNSPLHF. V and J are TRBV29-1 and TRBJ1-6, with TRBD1 matching over 9 bases. Trimming at V came to 5 bases and at J to 2 bases, leaving 4 bases not matched to a gene. The germline gives CDR1 SQVTM, CDR2 ANQGSEA. This CDR3 has 15 residues.

The J gene is TRBJ1-1, the V gene TRBV5-1; D is unclear. Between the trimmed V and J ends, which lost 0 bases and 1 base, there was a span of 7 bases. CDR1 is SGHRS, CDR2 YFSETQ, per germline. The CDR3 spans 14 residues. The DNA for the CDR3 is TGCGCCAGCAGCTTGGTTTTAACGAACACTGAAGCTTTCTTT. It encodes CASSLVLTNTEAFF. Full variable domain (missing parts from reference TRBV5-1 and TRBJ1-1): KAGVTQTPRYLIKTRGQQVTLSCSPISGHRSVSWYQQTPGQGLQFLFEYFSETQRNKGNFPGRFSGRQFSNSRSEMNVSTLELGDSALYLCASSLVLTNTEAFFGQGTRLTVV.

This clone was counted between two and nine times. The chain recombines TRBV28 with TRBJ1-2, with TRBD1 identical over 8 bases. The CDR3 loop spans 11 amino acids. V lost 8 bases, J lost 7 bases, and 3 bases stayed unmatched. Germline lookup yields CDR1 MDHEN and CDR2 SYDVKM. The CDR3 loop reads CASGQGPGYTF. CDR3 coding DNA: TGTGCCAGCGGACAGGGACCTGGCTACACCTTC.

The rearrangement uses TRBV5-1 and TRBJ2-2, with D perhaps TRBD1 (6 bases). Trimming shortened V by 6 bases and J by 2 bases, and 17 bases separated the two germline ends. The CDR3 length is 16 residues. The germline V gene has CDR1 SGHRS and CDR2 YFSETQ. Written as DNA, the CDR3 is TGCGCCAGCACATCGAACGACAGGACCAACACCGGGGAGCTGTTTTTT. This gives the protein CASTSNDRTNTGELFF.

The chain recombines TRBV6-5 with TRBJ1-2, with D perhaps TRBD1 (6 bases). Germline V gives CDR1 MNHEY, CDR2 SVGAGI. Trimming took off 5 bases at V and 3 bases at J, with 16 bases between the two ends. CDR3 length: 15 amino acids. CDR3 DNA: TGTGCCAGCAGTGCCAACAGGGCAGGGGACTATGGCTACACCTTC. Translated, it gives CASSANRAGDYGYTF.

The chain links TRBV7-2 to TRBJ1-2; possibly TRBD1 for D (5 bases). Germline CDR1 is SGHTA and CDR2 is FQGNSA. The CDR3 consists of 14 residues. Trimming cost V 2 bases and J 3 bases, with 10 bases left between them. The CDR3 loop reads CASSLSGEYYGYTF. The DNA of the CDR3 is TGTGCCAGCAGCTTATCGGGGGAGTACTATGGCTACACCTTC.

The CDR3 DNA follows: TGTGCCAGCAGTTCCAGGGGCGGCACCGGGGAGCTGTTTTTT. As protein: CASSSRGGTGELFF. The chain recombines TRBV7-3 with TRBJ2-2; tentatively, D is TRBD1 (6 bases). Per the germline V gene, CDR1 is SGHTA and CDR2 is FQGTGA. The CDR3 runs 14 residues. Between the trimmed V and J ends, which lost 6 bases and 4 bases, there was a span of 12 bases.

This clone has more than one count but fewer than ten. CDR3 DNA sequence: TGCGCCAGCAGTGAGTCTCTGTCCGGTTCACCCCTCCACTTT. Its protein product is CASSESLSGSPLHF. This chain joins TRBV10-1 and TRBJ1-6; no clear D gene. The CDR3 extends over 14 amino acids. Per germline, CDR1 WNHNN and CDR2 SYGVQD (reference sequence). With 0 bases removed from V and 9 bases from J, the gap between germline ends came to 9 bases.

V usage is TRBV30 and J usage is TRBJ2-1; D remains ambiguous. The germline V and J ends were trimmed by 1 base and 10 bases, with 8 bases remaining between them. This CDR3 is built from 11 residues. From germline, CDR1 is GTSNPN and CDR2 SVGIG (reference sequence). The CDR3 region has the DNA TGTGCCTGGAGTGAAATGAGGGAGCAGTTCTTC. Its translation: CAWSEMREQFF.

This rearrangement joins TRBV6-5 to TRBJ2-3; TRBD2 might be the D (6 bases). Germline V gene data show CDR1 as MNHEY and CDR2 as SVGAGI. V lost 2 bases to trimming and J lost 7 bases, with 13 bases between them. This CDR3 has 14 residues. CDR3 nucleotide sequence: TGTGCCAGCAGTTACGGAGGGCTCGAAAATACGCAGTATTTT. Encoded protein: CASSYGGLENTQYF.

V gene TRBV21-1 combines with J gene TRBJ1-4; TRBD1 was called by the table and not checked on the DNA. TRBV21-1 is deemed a pseudogene. There are 11 residues in the CDR3. CDR3 in DNA: TGTGCCAGCAGCTCCATTGAAAAACTGTTTTTT. This gives the protein CASSSIEKLFF.

This clone has just one count. The V and J genes are TRBV28 and TRBJ1-5; D gene unclear. The CDR3 has 12 residues. Trimming pared 5 bases from V and 7 bases from J, leaving 9 bases between. Germline V lookup: CDR1 MDHEN, CDR2 SYDVKM. The CDR3 DNA reads TGTGCCAGCAGTACGAGTGAGCAGCCCCAGCATTTT. It translates to CASSTSEQPQHF.

This chain uses TRBV30 with TRBJ1-2; 9 bases align to TRBD1. The CDR3 spans 13 residues. The V and J ends lost 7 bases and 2 bases, in that order; junction bases with no gene match: 5. CDR1 GTSNPN and CDR2 SVGIG come from the germline V gene (reference sequence). The CDR3 protein is CAFGQGPNYGYTF. The CDR3 coding sequence is TGTGCCTTCGGACAGGGGCCCAACTATGGCTACACCTTC.